The T cell receptor beta chain under discussion was sequenced for a study of siplizumab effects on memory and regulatory T cells. Study-wide results and caveats: Naive T cell populations appeared to exhibit greater diversity than memory cells and appeared to be major alloresponse contributors. Siplizumab significantly lowered the alloreactive sequences that could be traced to unstimulated CD4+ memory cells.

This table comes from immunoSEQ multiplex PCR, and its TCRdb copy is limited to in-frame clones, with some not included. Seen here are around 77,000 clones, about 90% observed once, and the top ten hold around 29%. A remark on this clone: Its antigen remains unknown.

Per the germline V gene, CDR1 is SGHDT and CDR2 is YYEEEE. The CDR3 consists of 15 residues. V gave up 4 bases and J gave up 4 bases; unmatched junction bases: 6. The sequence was collected from a human donor in good health. What was sequenced was CD8+ T cells sorted from blood. The chain links TRBV5-6 to TRBJ2-1; 9 positions agree with TRBD1. The chain's CDR3 is CASSPPGQGYNEQFF. The CDR3 nucleotides are TGTGCCAGCAGCCCGCCGGGACAGGGATACAATGAGCAGTTCTTC.